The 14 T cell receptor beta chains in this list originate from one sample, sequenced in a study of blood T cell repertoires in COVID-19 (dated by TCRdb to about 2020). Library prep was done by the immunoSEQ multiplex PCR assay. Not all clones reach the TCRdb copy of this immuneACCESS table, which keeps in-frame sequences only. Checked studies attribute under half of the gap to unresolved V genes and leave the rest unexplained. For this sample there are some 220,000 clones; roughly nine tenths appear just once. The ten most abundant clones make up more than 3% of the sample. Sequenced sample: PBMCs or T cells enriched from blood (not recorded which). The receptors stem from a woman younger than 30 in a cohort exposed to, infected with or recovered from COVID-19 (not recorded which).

This CDR3 reads CASSLKDRSYEQYF. As DNA, the CDR3 is TGTGCCAGCAGTTTAAAGGACAGGTCCTACGAGCAGTACTTC. This chain uses TRBV28 with TRBJ2-7; 7 positions match TRBD1. In germline, CDR1 is MDHEN, CDR2 SYDVKM. Unmatched junction bases numbered 2, after V lost 2 bases and J lost 1 base. CDR3 length equals 14 residues.

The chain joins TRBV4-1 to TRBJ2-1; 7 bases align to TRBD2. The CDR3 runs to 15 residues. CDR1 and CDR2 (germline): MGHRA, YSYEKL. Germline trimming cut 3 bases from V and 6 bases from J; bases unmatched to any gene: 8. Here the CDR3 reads CASSHGLGERNEQFF. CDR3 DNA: TGCGCCAGCAGCCATGGACTAGGGGAGCGCAATGAGCAGTTCTTC.

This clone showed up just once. CDR3 loop: CSVSDSSYEQYF. The CDR3 region has the DNA TGCAGCGTTTCGGACAGCTCCTACGAGCAGTACTTC. The genes are TRBV29-1 and TRBJ2-7; D perhaps matches TRBD1 (6 bases). V lost 5 bases and J 0 bases, leaving 8 bases between the germline ends. Germline V gene lookup returns CDR1 SQVTM and CDR2 ANQGSEA. There are 12 residues in the CDR3.

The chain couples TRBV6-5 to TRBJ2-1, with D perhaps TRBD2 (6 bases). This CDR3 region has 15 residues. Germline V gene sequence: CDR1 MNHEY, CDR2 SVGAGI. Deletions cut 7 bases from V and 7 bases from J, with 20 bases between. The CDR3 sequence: CASNAGPLKGNEQFF. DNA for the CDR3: TGTGCCAGCAACGCGGGACCCCTAAAGGGTAATGAGCAGTTCTTC.

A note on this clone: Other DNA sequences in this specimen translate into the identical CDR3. The DNA of the CDR3 is TGCGCCAGCAGCCTAGGGACAGGGAATCAGCCCCAGCATTTT. Protein: CASSLGTGNQPQHF. V usage is TRBV5-1 and J usage is TRBJ1-5; 9 nucleotides line up with TRBD1. Trimming cost V 4 bases and J 4 bases; bases outside gene matches: 3. Germline V lookup: CDR1 SGHRS, CDR2 YFSETQ. This CDR3 is built from 14 residues.

In DNA, the CDR3 is TGCGCCAGCAGCCCACGGACAGGGGATGGAGAGACCCAGTACTTC. Its protein product is CASSPRTGDGETQYF. The rearrangement uses TRBV5-1 and TRBJ2-5; 9 nucleotides agree with TRBD1. The CDR3 extends over 15 amino acids. Trimming cost V 4 bases and J 4 bases; bases outside gene matches: 8. Per the germline V gene, CDR1 is SGHRS and CDR2 is YFSETQ.

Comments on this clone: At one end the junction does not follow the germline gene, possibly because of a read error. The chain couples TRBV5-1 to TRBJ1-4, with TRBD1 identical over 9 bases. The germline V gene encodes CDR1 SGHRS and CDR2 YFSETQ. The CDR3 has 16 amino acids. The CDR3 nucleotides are TGCGCCTGCAGACAGGGGGTTTATGCAACTAATGAAAAACTGTTTTTT. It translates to CACRQGVYATNEKLFF.

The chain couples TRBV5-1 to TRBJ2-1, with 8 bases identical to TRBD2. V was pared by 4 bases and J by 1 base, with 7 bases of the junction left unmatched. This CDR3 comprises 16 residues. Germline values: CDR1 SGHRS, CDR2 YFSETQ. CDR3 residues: CASSPDREGSYNEQFF. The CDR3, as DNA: TGCGCCAGCAGCCCCGATCGGGAGGGGTCCTACAATGAGCAGTTCTTC.

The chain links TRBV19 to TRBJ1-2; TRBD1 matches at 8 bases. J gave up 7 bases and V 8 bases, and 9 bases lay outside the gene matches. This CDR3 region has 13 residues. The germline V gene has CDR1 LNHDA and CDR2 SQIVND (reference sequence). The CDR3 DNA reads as TGTGCCAGTGGCCGACAGGGGAGGTCTGGCTACACCTTC. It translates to CASGRQGRSGYTF. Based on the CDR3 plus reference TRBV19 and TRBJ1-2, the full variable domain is DGGITQSPKYLFRKEGQNVTLSCEQNLNHDAMYWYRQDPGQGLRLIYYSQIVNDFQKGDIAEGYSVSREKKESFPLTVTSAQKNPTAFYLCASGRQGRSGYTFGSGTRLTVV.

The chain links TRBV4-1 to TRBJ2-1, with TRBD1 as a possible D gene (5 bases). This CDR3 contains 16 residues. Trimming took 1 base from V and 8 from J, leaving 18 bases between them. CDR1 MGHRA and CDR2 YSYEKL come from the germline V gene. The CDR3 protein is CASSQGGARAPHEQFF. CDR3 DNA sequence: TGCGCCAGCAGCCAAGGTGGGGCCCGGGCCCCCCATGAGCAGTTCTTC.

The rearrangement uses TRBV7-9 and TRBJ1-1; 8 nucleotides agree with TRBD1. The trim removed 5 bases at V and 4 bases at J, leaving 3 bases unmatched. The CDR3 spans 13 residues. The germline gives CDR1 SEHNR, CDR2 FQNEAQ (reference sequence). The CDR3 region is CASSDRGGTEAFF. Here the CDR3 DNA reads TGTGCCAGCAGCGACAGGGGCGGCACTGAAGCTTTCTTT. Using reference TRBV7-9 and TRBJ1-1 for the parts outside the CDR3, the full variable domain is DTGVSQNPRHKITKRGQNVTFRCDPISEHNRLYWYRQTLGQGPEFLTYFQNEAQLEKSRLLSDRFSAERPKGSFSTLEIQRTEQGDSAMYLCASSDRGGTEAFFGQGTRLTVV.

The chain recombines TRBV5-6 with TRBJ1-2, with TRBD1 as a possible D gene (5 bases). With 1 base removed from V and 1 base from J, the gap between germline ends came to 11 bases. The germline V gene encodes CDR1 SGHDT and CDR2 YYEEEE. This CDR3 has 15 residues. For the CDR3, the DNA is TGTGCCAGCAGCTTGTCTTCCAGGGATAACTATGGCTACACCTTC. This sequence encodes CASSLSSRDNYGYTF.

The CDR3 sequence: CASRWDIRRYEQYF. The CDR3, as DNA: TGTGCCAGCAGGTGGGACATAAGGCGATACGAGCAGTACTTC. The genes are TRBV5-7 and TRBJ2-7; D might be TRBD1 (6 bases). TRBV5-7 counts as an open reading frame of uncertain function. V was trimmed by 5 bases and J by 4 bases, leaving 16 bases between them. The CDR3 consists of 14 residues.

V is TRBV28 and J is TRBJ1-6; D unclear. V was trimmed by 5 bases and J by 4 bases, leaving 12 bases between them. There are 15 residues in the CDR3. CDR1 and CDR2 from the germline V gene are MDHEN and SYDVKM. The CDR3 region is CASSPGEFYNSPLHF. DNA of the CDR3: TGTGCCAGCAGTCCCGGGGAATTTTATAATTCACCCCTCCACTTT. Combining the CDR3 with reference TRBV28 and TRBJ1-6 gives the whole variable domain DVKVTQSSRYLVKRTGEKVFLECVQDMDHENMFWYRQDPGLGLRLIYFSYDVKMKEKGDIPEGYSVSREKKERFSLILESASTNQTSMYLCASSPGEFYNSPLHFGNGTRLTVT.